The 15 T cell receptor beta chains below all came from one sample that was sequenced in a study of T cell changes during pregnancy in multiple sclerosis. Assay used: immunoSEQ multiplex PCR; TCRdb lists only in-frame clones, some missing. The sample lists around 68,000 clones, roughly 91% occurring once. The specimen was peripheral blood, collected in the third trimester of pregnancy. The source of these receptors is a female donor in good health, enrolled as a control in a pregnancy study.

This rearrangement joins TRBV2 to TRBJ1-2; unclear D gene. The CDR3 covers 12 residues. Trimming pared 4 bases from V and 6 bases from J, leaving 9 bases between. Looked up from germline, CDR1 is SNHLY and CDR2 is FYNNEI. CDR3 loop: CASSVTANGYTF. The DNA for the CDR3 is TGTGCCAGCAGTGTAACAGCTAATGGCTACACCTTC.

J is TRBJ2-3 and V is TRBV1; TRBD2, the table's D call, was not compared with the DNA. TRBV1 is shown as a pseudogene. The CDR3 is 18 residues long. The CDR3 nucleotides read TGCACCAGCAGCCCTGGGACTAGCGGGGGCCGTAGCACAGATACGCAGTATTTT. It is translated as CTSSPGTSGGRSTDTQYF.

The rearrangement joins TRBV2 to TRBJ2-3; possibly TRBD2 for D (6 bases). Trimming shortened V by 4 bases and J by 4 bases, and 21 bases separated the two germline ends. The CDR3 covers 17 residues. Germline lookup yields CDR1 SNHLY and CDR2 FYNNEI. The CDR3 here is CASSGAIPRGIADTQYF. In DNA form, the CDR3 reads TGTGCCAGCAGTGGGGCTATTCCTCGGGGGATTGCAGATACGCAGTATTTT.

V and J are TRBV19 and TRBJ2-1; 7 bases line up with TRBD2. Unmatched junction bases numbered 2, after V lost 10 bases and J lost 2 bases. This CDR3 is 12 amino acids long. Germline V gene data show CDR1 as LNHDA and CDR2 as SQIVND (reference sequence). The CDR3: CATSGAYNEQFF. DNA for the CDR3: TGTGCCACGAGCGGGGCCTACAATGAGCAGTTCTTC.

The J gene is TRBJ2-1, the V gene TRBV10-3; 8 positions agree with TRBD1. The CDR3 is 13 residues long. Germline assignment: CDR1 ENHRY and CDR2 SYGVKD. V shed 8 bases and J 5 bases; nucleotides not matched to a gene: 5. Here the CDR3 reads CAIGTGNDNEQFF. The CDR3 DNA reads TGTGCCATCGGGACAGGCAACGACAATGAGCAGTTCTTC.

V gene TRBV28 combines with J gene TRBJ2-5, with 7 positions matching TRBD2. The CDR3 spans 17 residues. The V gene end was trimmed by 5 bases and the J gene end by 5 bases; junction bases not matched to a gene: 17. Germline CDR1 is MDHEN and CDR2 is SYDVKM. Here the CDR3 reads CASSNLGQREGGETQYF. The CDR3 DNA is TGTGCCAGCAGTAATCTGGGCCAGCGGGAAGGTGGGGAGACCCAGTACTTC.

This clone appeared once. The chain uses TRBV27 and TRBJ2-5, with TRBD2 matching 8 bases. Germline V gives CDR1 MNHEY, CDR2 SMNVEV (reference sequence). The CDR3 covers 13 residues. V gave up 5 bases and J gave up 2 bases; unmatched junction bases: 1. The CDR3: CASSPGGQETQYF. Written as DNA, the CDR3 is TGTGCCAGCAGTCCGGGAGGGCAAGAGACCCAGTACTTC.

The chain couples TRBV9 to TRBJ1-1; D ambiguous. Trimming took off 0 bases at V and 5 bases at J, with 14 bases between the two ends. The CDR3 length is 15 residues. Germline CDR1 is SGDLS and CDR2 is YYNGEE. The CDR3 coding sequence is TGTGCCAGCAGCGTAGAAATAGAGGGCTGGACTGAAGCTTTCTTT. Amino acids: CASSVEIEGWTEAFF.

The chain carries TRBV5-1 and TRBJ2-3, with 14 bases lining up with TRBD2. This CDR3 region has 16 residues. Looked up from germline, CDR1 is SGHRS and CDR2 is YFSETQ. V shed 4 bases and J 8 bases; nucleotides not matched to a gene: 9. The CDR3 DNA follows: TGCGCCAGCAGCAGATCGACTAGCGGGGGGGCCGGTACGCAGTATTTT. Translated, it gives CASSRSTSGGAGTQYF.

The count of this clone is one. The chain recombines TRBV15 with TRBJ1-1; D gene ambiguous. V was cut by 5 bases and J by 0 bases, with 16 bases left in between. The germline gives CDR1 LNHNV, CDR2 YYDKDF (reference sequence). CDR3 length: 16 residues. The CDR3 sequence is CATSRPRRFLNTEAFF. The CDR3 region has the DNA TGTGCCACCAGCCGTCCCCGCAGGTTCCTGAACACTGAAGCTTTCTTT.

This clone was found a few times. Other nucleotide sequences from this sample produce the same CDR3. In DNA, the CDR3 is TGTGCCAGCTCACCAAGCGGGAGCTCCTACGAGCAGTACTTC. Translated: CASSPSGSSYEQYF. The chain links TRBV18 to TRBJ2-7, with 8 bases fitting TRBD2. V lost 2 bases and J lost 0; bases outside the gene matches: 0. CDR1 and CDR2 (germline): KGHSH, LQKENI. The CDR3 has 14 amino acids.

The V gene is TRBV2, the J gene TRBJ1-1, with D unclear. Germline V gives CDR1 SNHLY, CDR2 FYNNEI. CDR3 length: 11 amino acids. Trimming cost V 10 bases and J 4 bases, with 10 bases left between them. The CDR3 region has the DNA TGTGCCACCGACACCCGCACTGAAGCTTTCTTT. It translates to CATDTRTEAFF.

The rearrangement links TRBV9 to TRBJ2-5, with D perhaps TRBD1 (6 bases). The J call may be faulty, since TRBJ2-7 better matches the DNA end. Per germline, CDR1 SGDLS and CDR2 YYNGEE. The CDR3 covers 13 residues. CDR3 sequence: CASSTVLGGEQYF. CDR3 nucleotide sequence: TGTGCCAGCAGCACAGTCCTAGGGGGCGAGCAGTACTTC.

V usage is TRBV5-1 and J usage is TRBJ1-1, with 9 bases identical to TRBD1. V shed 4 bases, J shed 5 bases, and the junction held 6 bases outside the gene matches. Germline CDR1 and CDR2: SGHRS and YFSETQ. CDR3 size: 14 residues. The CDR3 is CASSRGTGRTEAFF. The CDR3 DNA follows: TGCGCCAGCAGCCGCGGGACAGGGCGAACTGAAGCTTTCTTT. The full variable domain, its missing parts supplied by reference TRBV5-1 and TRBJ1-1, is KAGVTQTPRYLIKTRGQQVTLSCSPISGHRSVSWYQQTPGQGLQFLFEYFSETQRNKGNFPGRFSGRQFSNSRSEMNVSTLELGDSALYLCASSRGTGRTEAFFGQGTRLTVV.

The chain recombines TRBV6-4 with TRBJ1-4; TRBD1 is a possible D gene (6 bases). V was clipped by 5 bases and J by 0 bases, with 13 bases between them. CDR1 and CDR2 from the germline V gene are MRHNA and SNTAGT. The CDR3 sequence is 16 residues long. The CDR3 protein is CASSRQADATNEKLFF. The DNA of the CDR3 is TGTGCCAGCAGTCGACAGGCTGATGCAACTAATGAAAAACTGTTTTTT.